The next 9 T cell receptor beta chains were all read from a single sample in a study of human CD8 memory T cell subsets (TCRdb year 2020). TCRdb names NextSeq 550 as the instrument used. A Human TCR Profiling Kit was used to prepare UMI-labeled 5' RACE TCRbeta libraries. The reads were reprocessed in TCRdb, with one entry per CDR3 protein sequence and no accompanying DNA. The table for this sample shows about 11,000 distinct CDR3 sequences. The ten largest account for 14% to 15% of the sample. Material: CD8+ stem-like memory T cells (TSCM and TCM) sorted from PBMCs. What the cell subset or site label conveys for this sample: stem-like memory CD8 T cells (TSTEM), CCR7+ PD-1- TIGIT-. All receptors come from a human donor in good health.

This sequence joins TRBV14 and TRBJ2-7. The CDR3 runs 14 residues. CDR1 is SGHDN and CDR2 is FVKESK in the germline V gene. CDR3 amino acids: CASSQDNPNYEQYF.

The chain recombines TRBV5-1 with TRBJ2-5; TCRdb designates TRBD2, a call that cannot be tested without DNA. This CDR3 has 17 amino acids. CDR1 and CDR2 (germline): SGHRS, YFSETQ. This CDR3 reads CASSLVPSGDIQETQYF.

V usage is TRBV29-1 and J usage is TRBJ2-7; the D gene TCRdb calls, TRBD2, cannot be checked with no DNA. Germline CDR1 and CDR2: SQVTM and ANQGSEA. The CDR3 extends over 13 amino acids. The CDR3 loop is CSTLAGFGNEQYF.

V usage is TRBV15 and J usage is TRBJ1-5; TCRdb indicates TRBD1, and absent DNA this call remains unverified. The length of the CDR3 is 15 residues. Germline CDR1 LNHNV, CDR2 YYDKDF (reference sequence). The CDR3 here is CATSNDRGGSQPQHF.

The rearrangement uses TRBV27 and TRBJ2-7; the D call of TRBD2 rests on TCRdb alone, since no DNA is present to check it. The CDR3 extends over 16 amino acids. The germline gives CDR1 MNHEY, CDR2 SMNVEV (reference sequence). CDR3 sequence: CASSPHWTSGSYEQYF.

V is TRBV20-1 and J is TRBJ2-5; TCRdb's D gene call, TRBD1, goes unchecked for lack of DNA. Germline CDR1 DFQATT, CDR2 SNEGSKA (reference sequence). The CDR3 length is 14 residues. The CDR3 is CSAVTGHIVETQYF.

The chain employs TRBV25-1 and TRBJ2-7; with no DNA, the TCRdb D assignment of TRBD2 cannot be verified. This CDR3 comprises 12 residues. Looked up from germline, CDR1 is MGHDK and CDR2 is SYGVNS. CDR3: CVTTSGSYEQYF.

This sequence joins TRBV28 and TRBJ2-2; TCRdb selects TRBD2, and the lack of DNA leaves this call unchecked. The CDR3 has 15 residues. Germline CDR1 and CDR2: MDHEN and SYDVKM. The CDR3 protein is CASRVRLAVPGELFF.

The chain employs TRBV5-1 and TRBJ2-7; checking the TCRdb D call of TRBD1 is not possible without DNA. The CDR3 runs to 13 residues. The germline CDR1 and CDR2 sequences are SGHRS and YFSETQ. The CDR3 protein is CASRNGQNYEQYF.